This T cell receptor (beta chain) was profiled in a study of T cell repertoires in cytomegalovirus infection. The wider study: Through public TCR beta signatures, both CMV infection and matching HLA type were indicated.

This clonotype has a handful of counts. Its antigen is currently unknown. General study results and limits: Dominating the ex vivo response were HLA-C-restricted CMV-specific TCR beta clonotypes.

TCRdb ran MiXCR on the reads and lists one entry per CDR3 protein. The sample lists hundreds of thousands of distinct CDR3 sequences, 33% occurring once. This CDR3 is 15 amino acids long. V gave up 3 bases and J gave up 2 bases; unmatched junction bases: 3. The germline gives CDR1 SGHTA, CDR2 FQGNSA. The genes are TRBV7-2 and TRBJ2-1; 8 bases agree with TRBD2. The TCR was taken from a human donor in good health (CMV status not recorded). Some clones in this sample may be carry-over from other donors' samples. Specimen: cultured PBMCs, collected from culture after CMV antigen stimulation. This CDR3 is CASSLTREAYNEQFF. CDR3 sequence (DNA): TGTGCCAGCAGCTTGACGCGGGAGGCCTACAATGAGCAGTTCTTC.